The clone carrying this TCR beta chain was recorded once. The antigen remains undetermined. Pregnancy or lactation, uncontrolled infections and other autoimmune diseases were grounds for excluding patients. This record comes from a study of Graves' ophthalmopathy and Graves' hyperthyroidism. Points from the study as a whole: Both an approximately 70% sensitivity and a 72.22% specificity characterized the model's predictions of ophthalmopathy progression. Stable hyperthyroidism and ophthalmopathy were told apart by a 13-signature model, which achieved about 88% sensitivity and around 77% specificity. Also, most clonotypes expanded in the thyroid above 0.001 frequency appeared in blood.

The TCR beta CDR3 regions underwent amplification from RNA transcripts. The authors performed first-round RT-PCR with HTBI primers and then a second-round multiplex PCR. MiXCR was run by TCRdb on the multiplex PCR reads, yielding one entry per CDR3 protein. This table has 450,000 to 600,000 distinct CDR3 sequences, 35% to 45% appearing once. CDR1 is SGHTA, CDR2 FQGTGA, per germline. This CDR3 region has 13 residues. V was cut by 1 base and J by 6 bases, with 10 bases left in between. The sample taken for sequencing was peripheral blood or thyroid tissue (not recorded which). The source is an adult man with Graves' hyperthyroidism. The chain uses TRBV7-3 and TRBJ2-7; D may be TRBD1 (5 bases). CDR3 bases: TGTGCCAGCAGCTTAATGGGGCTGGGCGAGCAGTACTTC. Encoded protein: CASSLMGLGEQYF. The full variable domain, completed using reference TRBV7-3 and TRBJ2-7, is GAGVSQTPSNKVTEKGKYVELRCDPISGHTALYWYRQSLGQGPEFLIYFQGTGAADDSGLPNDRFFAVRPEGSVSTLKIQRTERGDSAVYLCASSLMGLGEQYFGPGTRLTVT.